This T cell receptor (beta chain) was sequenced in a study of long-term antiretroviral therapy in people with HIV. General observations from the study: Despite increasing after ART, diversity remained lower than that of transplant donor controls. Possibly under older ART regimens, blood was drawn between the mid-2000s and the late 2010s.

In regard to this clone: The antigen is not known.

Germline loops: CDR1 KGHSH, CDR2 LQKENI. V dropped 0 bases and J dropped 2 bases, with 10 bases sitting between them. CDR3 length: 15 residues. Version v3.0 of the immunoSEQ assay was performed at survey level. Generated by immunoSEQ multiplex PCR, the TCRdb table keeps only in-frame clones and is missing some. The sample carries more than 25,000 clones, roughly 98% recorded once. V usage is TRBV18 and J usage is TRBJ1-2; D is uncertain. Specimen: unsorted PBMCs, collected 7.6 years after starting antiretroviral therapy. The receptor's source is a man between 25 and 39 years old with HIV. CDR3 region: CASSPPGRANYGYTF. DNA of the CDR3: TGTGCCAGCTCACCACCAGGGCGGGCCAACTATGGCTACACCTTC.